This is a list of T cell receptor beta chains from one sample in a study of blood T cells in healthy people across ages. TCRdb used MiXCR to reprocess the 5' RACE reads, holding one entry per CDR3 protein. There are about 730,000 distinct CDR3 sequences in the sample; about 40% occur only once, and 20% to 25% lies in the top ten. The sample taken for sequencing was blood. The receptors stem from a woman aged 55 to 70 in good health. The CDR3 runs from the conserved cysteine through the conserved F or W. The D gene is left open where the match is weak. Expanded clones get a size class; other rows say once, few or many, or leave the size out.

NA | TRBJ1-6 | NA | TRBV21-1 | CASSQRATGYNSPLHF | TGTGCCAGCAGCCAAAGAGCGACAGGGTATAATTCACCCCTCCACTTT
NA | TRBJ2-7 | few | TRBV6-2/TRBV6-3 | CASSYPRVAPMYF | TGTGCCAGCAGTTATCCCAGGGTGGCCCCGATGTACTTC
TRBD1 | TRBJ2-5 | NA | TRBV28 | CASSLTGGFQETQYF | TGTGCCAGCAGTTTGACAGGGGGGTTCCAAGAGACCCAGTACTTC
TRBD2 | TRBJ2-7 | NA | TRBV24-1 | CATSDSNLAGGRNEQYF | TGTGCCACCAGTGATTCAAACCTAGCGGGGGGGCGCAATGAGCAGTACTTC
NA | TRBJ1-2 | NA | TRBV5-1 | CASSREAGDGYTF | TGCGCCAGCAGTCGAGAAGCAGGCGATGGCTACACCTTC
NA | TRBJ2-1 | NA | TRBV2 | CASSVADEQFF | TGTGCCAGCAGTGTGGCCGATGAGCAGTTCTTC
TRBD2 | TRBJ2-3 | many | TRBV20-1 | CSARSNGLAGSTDTQYF | TGCAGTGCTAGGTCCAACGGGCTAGCGGGATCCACAGATACGCAGTATTTT
TRBD2 | TRBJ2-1 | few | TRBV20-1 | CSAAGLAGSRGYNEQFF | TGCAGTGCCGCGGGACTAGCGGGATCCCGCGGGTACAATGAGCAGTTCTTC
NA | TRBJ2-7 | few | TRBV7-4 | CASSPESGEQYF | TGTGCCAGCAGCCCGGAGAGCGGAGAGCAGTACTTC
NA | TRBJ2-3 | many | TRBV12-3/TRBV12-4 | CASRRAGDFTDTQYF | TGTGCCAGCAGGAGAGCAGGGGATTTCACAGATACGCAGTATTTT
NA | TRBJ2-5 | NA | TRBV7-2 | CASTHIEETQYF | TGTGCCAGCACTCACATCGAAGAGACCCAGTACTTC
TRBD2 | TRBJ2-7 | few | TRBV7-2 | CASSTGLAFSYEQYF | TGTGCCAGCAGCACGGGACTAGCGTTCTCCTACGAGCAGTACTTC
NA | TRBJ2-7 | NA | TRBV20-1 | CSADGSGQSYEQYF | TGCAGTGCAGACGGGTCGGGACAAAGCTACGAGCAGTACTTC
TRBD1 | TRBJ1-4 | NA | TRBV6-1 | CASSHRGRGVTNEKLFF | TGTGCCAGCTCCCACAGGGGGCGGGGGGTGACTAATGAAAAACTGTTTTTT
TRBD2 | TRBJ2-3 | NA | TRBV20-1 | CSGLGTRRSTDTQYF | TGCAGTGGCCTGGGGACTAGACGCAGCACAGATACGCAGTATTTT
NA | TRBJ2-5 | once | TRBV20-1 | CSARDPLGVNEQYF | TGCAGTGCTAGAGATCCCCTAGGAGTCAATGAGCAGTACTTC
NA | TRBJ2-7 | many | TRBV2 | CASTGHFRQSYEQYF | TGTGCCAGCACCGGACATTTTCGACAGTCCTACGAGCAGTACTTC
NA | TRBJ1-1 | NA | TRBV9 | CASSVDASPNTEAFF | TGTGCCAGCAGCGTAGACGCAAGCCCGAACACTGAAGCTTTCTTT
NA | TRBJ2-2 | NA | TRBV7-9 | CASSIQNTGELFF | TGTGCCAGCAGCATACAGAACACCGGGGAGCTGTTTTTT
TRBD1 | TRBJ2-3 | many | TRBV3-1 | CASSVRQGLGDTQYF | TGTGCCAGCAGCGTACGACAGGGGTTGGGAGATACGCAGTATTTT
TRBD2 | TRBJ2-2 | few | TRBV4-3 | CASSQDHGLAGRTGELFF | TGCGCCAGCAGCCAAGATCACGGACTAGCGGGACGTACCGGGGAGCTGTTTTTT
TRBD2 | TRBJ2-3 | NA | TRBV6-2/TRBV6-3 | CASSSNSIAGVTDTQYF | TGTGCCAGCAGCTCCAATTCAATAGCGGGAGTTACAGATACGCAGTATTTT
NA | TRBJ2-1 | NA | TRBV20-1 | CSAREGPGHSYNEQFF | TGCAGTGCTAGAGAAGGGCCGGGTCACTCCTACAATGAGCAGTTCTTC
NA | TRBJ1-1 | NA | TRBV4-2 | CASSQGIRMNTEAFF | TGTGCCAGCAGCCAAGGTATACGCATGAACACTGAAGCTTTCTTT
NA | TRBJ2-2 | NA | TRBV10-3 | CAILPHDQAYGELFF | TGTGCCATCCTCCCCCACGACCAGGCTTACGGGGAGCTGTTTTTT
NA | TRBJ2-7 | NA | TRBV7-2 | CASSRDLTYEQYF | TGTGCCAGCAGCCGAGACCTCACCTACGAGCAGTACTTC
NA | TRBJ2-3 | many | TRBV29-1 | CSVEGKVPEDSDTQYF | TGCAGCGTTGAAGGAAAGGTCCCTGAGGATTCGGATACGCAGTATTTT
TRBD2 | TRBJ2-3 | NA | TRBV7-2 | CASPFTRAGRYTDTQYF | TGTGCCAGTCCCTTCACAAGAGCGGGACGGTACACAGATACGCAGTATTTT
NA | TRBJ2-7 | few | TRBV12-3/TRBV12-4 | CASSLRTANYEQYF | TGTGCCAGCAGCCTGAGGACTGCTAACTACGAGCAGTACTTC
TRBD1 | TRBJ2-3 | many | TRBV12-3/TRBV12-4 | CASSPGQGTQYF | TGTGCCAGCAGTCCGGGACAGGGGACGCAGTATTTT
TRBD1 | TRBJ2-5 | NA | TRBV6-5 | CASSAGQGSWETQYF | TGTGCCAGCAGTGCAGGACAGGGGTCTTGGGAGACCCAGTACTTC
NA | TRBJ2-7 | NA | TRBV7-9 | CASSQGRRFEQYF | TGTGCCAGCAGTCAGGGACGTCGTTTCGAGCAGTACTTC
NA | TRBJ1-4 | NA | TRBV24-1 | CATSDGGRGEKLFF | TGTGCCACCAGTGATGGGGGGCGCGGTGAAAAACTGTTTTTT
NA | TRBJ2-1 | NA | TRBV24-1 | CATSEPWGFQNGQFF | TGTGCCACCAGTGAGCCTTGGGGGTTTCAGAATGGGCAGTTCTTC
TRBD1 | TRBJ1-6 | NA | TRBV7-6 | CASSSKDRGKGSPLHF | TGTGCCAGCAGCTCGAAAGACAGGGGGAAGGGCTCACCCCTCCACTTT
TRBD1 | TRBJ1-6 | NA | TRBV5-1 | CASSLGDSLRYNSPLHF | TGCGCCAGCAGCCTCGGGGACAGCTTAAGATATAATTCACCCCTCCACTTT
TRBD2 | TRBJ2-1 | NA | TRBV7-2 | CASSTLAGVSGEQFF | TGTGCCAGCAGCACACTAGCGGGAGTTTCGGGTGAGCAGTTCTTC
NA | TRBJ2-3 | NA | TRBV5-5 | CASSLAGSVSTDTQYF | TGTGCCAGCAGCTTGGCCGGGTCCGTTAGCACAGATACGCAGTATTTT